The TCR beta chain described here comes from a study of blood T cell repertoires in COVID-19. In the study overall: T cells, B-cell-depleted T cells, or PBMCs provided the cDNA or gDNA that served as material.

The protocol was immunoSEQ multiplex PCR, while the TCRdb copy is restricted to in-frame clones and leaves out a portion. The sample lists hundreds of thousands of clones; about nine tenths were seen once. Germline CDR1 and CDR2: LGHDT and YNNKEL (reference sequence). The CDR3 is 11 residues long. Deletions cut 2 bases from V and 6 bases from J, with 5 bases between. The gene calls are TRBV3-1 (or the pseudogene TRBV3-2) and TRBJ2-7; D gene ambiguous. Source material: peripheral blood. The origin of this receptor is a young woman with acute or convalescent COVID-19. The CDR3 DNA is TGTGCCAGCAGCCAACTCAGCGAGCAGTACTTC. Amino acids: CASSQLSEQYF.